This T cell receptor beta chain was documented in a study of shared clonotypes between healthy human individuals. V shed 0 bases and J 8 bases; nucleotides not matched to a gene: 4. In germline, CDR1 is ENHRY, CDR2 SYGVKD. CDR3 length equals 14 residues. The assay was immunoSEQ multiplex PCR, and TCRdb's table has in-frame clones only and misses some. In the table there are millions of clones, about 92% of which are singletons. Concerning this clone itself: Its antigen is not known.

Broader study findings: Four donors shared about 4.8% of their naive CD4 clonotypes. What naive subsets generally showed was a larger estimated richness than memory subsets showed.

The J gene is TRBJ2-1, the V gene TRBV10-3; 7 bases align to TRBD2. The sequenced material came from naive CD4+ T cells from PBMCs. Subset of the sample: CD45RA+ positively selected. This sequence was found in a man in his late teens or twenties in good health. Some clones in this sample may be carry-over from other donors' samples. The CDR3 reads CAISESSGAYEQFF. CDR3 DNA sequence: TGTGCCATCAGTGAGTCGAGCGGGGCCTATGAGCAGTTCTTC.